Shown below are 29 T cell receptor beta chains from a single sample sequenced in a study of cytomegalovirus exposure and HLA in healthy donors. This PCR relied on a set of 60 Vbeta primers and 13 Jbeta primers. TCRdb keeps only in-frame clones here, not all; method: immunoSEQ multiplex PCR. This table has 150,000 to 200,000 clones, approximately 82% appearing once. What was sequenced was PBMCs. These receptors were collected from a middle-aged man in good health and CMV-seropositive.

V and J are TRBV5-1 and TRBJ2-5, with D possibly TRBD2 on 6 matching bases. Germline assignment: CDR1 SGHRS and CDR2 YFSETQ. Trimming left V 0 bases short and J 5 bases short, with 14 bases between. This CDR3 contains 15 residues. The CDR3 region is CASSLVPGGVETQYF. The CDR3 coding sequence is TGCGCCAGCAGCTTGGTTCCCGGGGGTGTGGAGACCCAGTACTTC.

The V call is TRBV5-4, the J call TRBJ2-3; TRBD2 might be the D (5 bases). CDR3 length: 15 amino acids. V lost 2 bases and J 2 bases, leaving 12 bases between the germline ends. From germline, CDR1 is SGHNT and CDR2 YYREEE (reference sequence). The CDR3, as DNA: TGTGCCAGCAGCTTTCGAACGGGGTTCACAGATACGCAGTATTTT. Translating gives CASSFRTGFTDTQYF.

The CDR3 coding sequence is TGTGCCAGCAGCCTCAGAGGACTTTCCTACGAGCAGTACTTC. This sequence encodes CASSLRGLSYEQYF. The chain employs TRBV7-2 and TRBJ2-7; D might be TRBD2 (5 bases). Germline loops: CDR1 SGHTA, CDR2 FQGNSA. Trimming shortened V by 5 bases and J by 1 base, and 12 bases separated the two germline ends. The CDR3 spans 14 residues.

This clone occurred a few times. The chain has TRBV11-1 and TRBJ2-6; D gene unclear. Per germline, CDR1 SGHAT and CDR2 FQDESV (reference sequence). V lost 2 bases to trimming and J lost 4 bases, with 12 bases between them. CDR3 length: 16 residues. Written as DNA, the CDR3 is TGTGCCAGCAGCTTATCCCTGGAGCCCGGGGCCAACGTCCTGACTTTC. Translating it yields CASSLSLEPGANVLTF.

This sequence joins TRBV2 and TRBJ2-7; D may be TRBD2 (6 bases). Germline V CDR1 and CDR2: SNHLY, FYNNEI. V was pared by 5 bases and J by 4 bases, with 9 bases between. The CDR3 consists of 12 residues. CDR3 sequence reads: CASSPAGYEQYF. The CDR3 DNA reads TGTGCCAGCAGTCCCGCGGGGTACGAGCAGTACTTC.

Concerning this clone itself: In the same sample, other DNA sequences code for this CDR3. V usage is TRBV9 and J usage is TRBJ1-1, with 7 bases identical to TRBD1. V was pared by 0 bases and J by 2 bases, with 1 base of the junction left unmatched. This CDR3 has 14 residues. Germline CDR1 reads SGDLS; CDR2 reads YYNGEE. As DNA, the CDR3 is TGTGCCAGCAGCGTAGGACAGGGCAACACTGAAGCTTTCTTT. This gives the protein CASSVGQGNTEAFF.

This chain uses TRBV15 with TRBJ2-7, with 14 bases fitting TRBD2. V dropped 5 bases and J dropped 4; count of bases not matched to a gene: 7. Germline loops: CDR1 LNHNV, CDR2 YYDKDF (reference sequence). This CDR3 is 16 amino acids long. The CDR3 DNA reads TGTGCCACCAGCTATGGGACTAGCGGGGGTTCTTACGAGCAGTACTTC. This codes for CATSYGTSGGSYEQYF.

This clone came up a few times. The CDR3 sequence: CAWRTPGGGNEQYF. DNA of the CDR3: TGTGCCTGGAGGACACCAGGGGGCGGCAACGAGCAGTACTTC. This rearrangement joins TRBV30 to TRBJ2-7, with 8 positions matching TRBD1. CDR3 length: 14 amino acids. The germline gives CDR1 GTSNPN, CDR2 SVGIG (reference sequence). Germline trimming cut 3 bases from V and 5 bases from J; bases unmatched to any gene: 9.

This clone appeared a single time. Written as DNA, the CDR3 is TGTGCCAGCAGTTACTCTCGCCAAGAGACCCAGTACTTC. Translating gives CASSYSRQETQYF. The chain joins TRBV6-5 to TRBJ2-5; no reliable D call. Germline CDR1 and CDR2: MNHEY and SVGAGI. The CDR3 length is 13 residues. V lost 0 bases and J lost 1, with 3 bases in between.

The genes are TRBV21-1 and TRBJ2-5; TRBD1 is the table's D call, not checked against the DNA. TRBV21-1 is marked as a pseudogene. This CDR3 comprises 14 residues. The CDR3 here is CASSRDRGQETQYF. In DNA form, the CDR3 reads TGTGCCAGCAGCCGGGACAGGGGTCAAGAGACCCAGTACTTC.

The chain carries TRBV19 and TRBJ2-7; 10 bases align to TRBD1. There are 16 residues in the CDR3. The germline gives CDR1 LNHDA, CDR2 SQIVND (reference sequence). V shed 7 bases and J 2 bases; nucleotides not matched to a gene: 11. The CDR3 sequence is CASIGSGTGAPYEQYF. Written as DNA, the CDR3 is TGTGCCAGTATCGGGAGCGGGACAGGGGCCCCCTACGAGCAGTACTTC.

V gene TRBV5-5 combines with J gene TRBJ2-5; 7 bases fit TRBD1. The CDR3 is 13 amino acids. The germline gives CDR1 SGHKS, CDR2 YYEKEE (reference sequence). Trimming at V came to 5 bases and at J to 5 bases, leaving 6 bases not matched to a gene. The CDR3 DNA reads TGTGCCAGCAGACTAGGGGGCAGGGAGACCCAGTACTTC. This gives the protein CASRLGGRETQYF.

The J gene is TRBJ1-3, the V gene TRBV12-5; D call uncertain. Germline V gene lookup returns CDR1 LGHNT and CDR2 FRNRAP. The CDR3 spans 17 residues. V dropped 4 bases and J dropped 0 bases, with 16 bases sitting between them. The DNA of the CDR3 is TGTGCTAGTGGTTCCTACGGACTTCTGAGCTCTGGAAACACCATATATTTT. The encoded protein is CASGSYGLLSSGNTIYF.

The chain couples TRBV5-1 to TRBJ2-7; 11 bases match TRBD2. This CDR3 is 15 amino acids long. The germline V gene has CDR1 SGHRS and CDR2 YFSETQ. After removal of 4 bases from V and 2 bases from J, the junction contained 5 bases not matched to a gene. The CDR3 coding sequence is TGCGCCAGCAGCCCGGGACTAGCGGTCCCCTACGAGCAGTACTTC. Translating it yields CASSPGLAVPYEQYF. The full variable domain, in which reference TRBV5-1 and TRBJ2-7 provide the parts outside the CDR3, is KAGVTQTPRYLIKTRGQQVTLSCSPISGHRSVSWYQQTPGQGLQFLFEYFSETQRNKGNFPGRFSGRQFSNSRSEMNVSTLELGDSALYLCASSPGLAVPYEQYFGPGTRLTVT.

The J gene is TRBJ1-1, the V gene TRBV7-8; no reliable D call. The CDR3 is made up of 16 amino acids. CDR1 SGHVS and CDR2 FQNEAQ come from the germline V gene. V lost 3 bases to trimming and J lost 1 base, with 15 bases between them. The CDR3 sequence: CASSFPSGLRNTEAFF. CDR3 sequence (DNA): TGTGCCAGCAGCTTCCCCAGCGGATTGAGGAACACTGAAGCTTTCTTT.

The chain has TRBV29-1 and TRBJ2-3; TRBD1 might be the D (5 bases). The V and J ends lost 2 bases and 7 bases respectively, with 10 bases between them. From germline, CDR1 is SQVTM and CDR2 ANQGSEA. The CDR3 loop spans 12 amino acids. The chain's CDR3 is CSVERPGYTQYF. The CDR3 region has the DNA TGCAGCGTTGAAAGGCCAGGGTATACGCAGTATTTT.

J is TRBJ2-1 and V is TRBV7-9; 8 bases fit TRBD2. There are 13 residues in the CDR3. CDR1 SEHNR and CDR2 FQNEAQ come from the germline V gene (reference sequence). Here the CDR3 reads CALRGTRVTEQFF. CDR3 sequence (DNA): TGTGCTTTGCGGGGGACTAGAGTCACTGAGCAGTTCTTC.

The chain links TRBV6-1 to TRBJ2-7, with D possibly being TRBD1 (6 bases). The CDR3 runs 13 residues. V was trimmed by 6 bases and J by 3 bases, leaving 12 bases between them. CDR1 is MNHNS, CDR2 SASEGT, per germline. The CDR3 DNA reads TGTGCCAGCAGGTTCGGACAGTTCTACGAGCAGTACTTC. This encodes CASRFGQFYEQYF.

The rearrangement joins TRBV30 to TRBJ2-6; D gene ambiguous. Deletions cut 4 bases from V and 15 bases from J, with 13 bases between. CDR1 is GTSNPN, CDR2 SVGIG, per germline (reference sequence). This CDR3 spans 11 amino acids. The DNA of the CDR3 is TGTGCCTGGAATCGGCCGAAGCGCCTGACTTTC. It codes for CAWNRPKRLTF.

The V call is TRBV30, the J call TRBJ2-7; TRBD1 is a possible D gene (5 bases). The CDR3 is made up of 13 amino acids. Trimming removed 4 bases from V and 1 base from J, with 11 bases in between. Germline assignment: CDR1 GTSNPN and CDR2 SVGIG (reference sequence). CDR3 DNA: TGTGCCTGGACAGGGCCTCCTTCCTACGAGCAGTACTTC. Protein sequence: CAWTGPPSYEQYF.

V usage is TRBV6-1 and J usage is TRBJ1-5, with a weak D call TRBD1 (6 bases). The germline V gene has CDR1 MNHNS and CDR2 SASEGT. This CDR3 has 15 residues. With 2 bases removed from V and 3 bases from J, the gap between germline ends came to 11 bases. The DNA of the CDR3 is TGTGCCAGCAGTGAATCGGGGGGCGCCAATCAGCCCCAGCATTTT. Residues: CASSESGGANQPQHF.

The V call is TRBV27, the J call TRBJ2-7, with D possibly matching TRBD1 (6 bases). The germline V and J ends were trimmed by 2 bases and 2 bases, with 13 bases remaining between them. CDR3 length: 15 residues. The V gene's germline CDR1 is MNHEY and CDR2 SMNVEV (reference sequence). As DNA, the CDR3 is TGTGCCAGCAGTTTAACGGGGACACCTACCTACGAGCAGTACTTC. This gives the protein CASSLTGTPTYEQYF.

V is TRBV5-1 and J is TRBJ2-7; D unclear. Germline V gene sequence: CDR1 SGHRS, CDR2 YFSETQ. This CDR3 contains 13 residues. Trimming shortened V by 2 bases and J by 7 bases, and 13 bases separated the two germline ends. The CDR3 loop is CASSFTTSWEQYF. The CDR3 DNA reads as TGCGCCAGCAGCTTTACGACTTCCTGGGAGCAGTACTTC.

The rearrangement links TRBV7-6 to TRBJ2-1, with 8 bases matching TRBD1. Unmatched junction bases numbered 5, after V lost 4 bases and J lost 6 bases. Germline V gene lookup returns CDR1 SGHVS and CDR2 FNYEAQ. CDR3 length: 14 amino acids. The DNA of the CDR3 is TGTGCCAGCAGCTACGGACAGGGCGTCAATGAGCAGTTCTTC. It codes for CASSYGQGVNEQFF.

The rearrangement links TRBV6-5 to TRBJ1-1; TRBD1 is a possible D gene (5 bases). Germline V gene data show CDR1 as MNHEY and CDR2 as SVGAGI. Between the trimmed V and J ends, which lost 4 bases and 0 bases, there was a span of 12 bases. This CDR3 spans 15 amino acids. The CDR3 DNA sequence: TGTGCCAGCAGTTCCCAAGGGGCGGTGAACACTGAAGCTTTCTTT. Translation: CASSSQGAVNTEAFF.

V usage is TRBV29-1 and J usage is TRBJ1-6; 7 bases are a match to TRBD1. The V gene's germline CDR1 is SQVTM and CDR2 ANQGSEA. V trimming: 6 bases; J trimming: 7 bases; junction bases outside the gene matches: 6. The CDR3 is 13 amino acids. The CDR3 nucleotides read TGCAGCGTAAAGACAGGGCGAAATTCACCCCTCCACTTT. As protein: CSVKTGRNSPLHF. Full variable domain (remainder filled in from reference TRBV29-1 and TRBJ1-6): SAVISQKPSRDICQRGTSLTIQCQVDSQVTMMFWYRQQPGQSLTLIATANQGSEATYESGFVIDKFPISRPNLTFSTLTVSNMSPEDSSIYLCSVKTGRNSPLHFGNGTRLTVT.

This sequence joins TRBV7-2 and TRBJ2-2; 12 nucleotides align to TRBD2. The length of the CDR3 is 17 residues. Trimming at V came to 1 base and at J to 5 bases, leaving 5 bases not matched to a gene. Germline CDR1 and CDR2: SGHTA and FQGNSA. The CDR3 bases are TGTGCCAGCAGCTTAGGGCTAGCGGGAGGGAGAACCGGGGAGCTGTTTTTT. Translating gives CASSLGLAGGRTGELFF.

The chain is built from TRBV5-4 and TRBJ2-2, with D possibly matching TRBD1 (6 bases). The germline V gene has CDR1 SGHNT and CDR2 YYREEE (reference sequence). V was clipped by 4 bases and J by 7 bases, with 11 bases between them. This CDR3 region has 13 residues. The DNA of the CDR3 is TGTGCCAGCAGCGTTACAGGGCACGGGGAGCTGTTTTTT. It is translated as CASSVTGHGELFF.

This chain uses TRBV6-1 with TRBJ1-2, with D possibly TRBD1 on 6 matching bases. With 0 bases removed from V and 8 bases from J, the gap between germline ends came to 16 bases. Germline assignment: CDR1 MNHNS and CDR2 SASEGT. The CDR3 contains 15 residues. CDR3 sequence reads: CASSEAQPGGGGYTF. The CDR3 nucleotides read TGTGCCAGCAGTGAAGCCCAACCCGGGGGGGGCGGCTACACCTTC.